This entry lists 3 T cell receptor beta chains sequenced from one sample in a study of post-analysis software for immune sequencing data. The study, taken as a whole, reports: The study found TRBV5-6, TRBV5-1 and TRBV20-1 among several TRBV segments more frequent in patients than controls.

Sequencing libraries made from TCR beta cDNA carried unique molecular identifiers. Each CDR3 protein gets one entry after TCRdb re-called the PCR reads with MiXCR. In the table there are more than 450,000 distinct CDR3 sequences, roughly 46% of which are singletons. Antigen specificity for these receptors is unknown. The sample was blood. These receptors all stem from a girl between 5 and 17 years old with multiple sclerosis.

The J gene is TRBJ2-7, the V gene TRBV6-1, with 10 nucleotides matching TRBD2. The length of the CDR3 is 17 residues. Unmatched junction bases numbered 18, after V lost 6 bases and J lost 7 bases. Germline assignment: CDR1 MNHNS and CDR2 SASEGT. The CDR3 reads CASSNSGRPDNFGEQYF. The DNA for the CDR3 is TGTGCCAGCAGCAATAGCGGGAGGCCTGATAATTTTGGGGAGCAGTACTTC.

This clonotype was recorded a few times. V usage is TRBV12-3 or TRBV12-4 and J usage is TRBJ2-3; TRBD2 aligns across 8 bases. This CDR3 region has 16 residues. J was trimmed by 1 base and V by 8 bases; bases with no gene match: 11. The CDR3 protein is CASGPRGATRTDTQYF. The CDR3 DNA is TGTGCCAGCGGCCCGCGGGGGGCTACTCGCACAGATACGCAGTATTTT.

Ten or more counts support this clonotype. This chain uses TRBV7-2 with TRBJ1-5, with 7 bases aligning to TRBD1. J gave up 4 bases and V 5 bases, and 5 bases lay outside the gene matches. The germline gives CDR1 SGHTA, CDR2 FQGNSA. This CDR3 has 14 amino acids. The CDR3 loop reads CASSLRQGNQPQHF. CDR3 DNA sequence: TGTGCCAGCAGCCTCCGACAGGGTAATCAGCCCCAGCATTTT.